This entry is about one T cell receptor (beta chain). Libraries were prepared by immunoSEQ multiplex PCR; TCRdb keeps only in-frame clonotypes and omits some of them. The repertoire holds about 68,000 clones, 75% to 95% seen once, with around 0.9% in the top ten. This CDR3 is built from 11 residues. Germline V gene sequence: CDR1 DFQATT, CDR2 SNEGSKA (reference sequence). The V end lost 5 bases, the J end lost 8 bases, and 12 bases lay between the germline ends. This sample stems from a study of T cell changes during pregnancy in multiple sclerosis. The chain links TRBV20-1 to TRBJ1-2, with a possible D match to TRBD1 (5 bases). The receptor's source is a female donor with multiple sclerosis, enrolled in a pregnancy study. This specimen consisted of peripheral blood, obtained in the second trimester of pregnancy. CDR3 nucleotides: TGCAGTGCTGAGGACAATTGGGGCTACACCTTC. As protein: CSAEDNWGYTF.